This TCR beta chain was documented in a study of T-cell memory formation after mild COVID-19. Germline lookup yields CDR1 DFQATT and CDR2 SNEGSKA (reference sequence). This CDR3 is 14 amino acids long. V was shortened by 6 bases and J by 2 bases, with 16 bases between the two germline ends. One entry per CDR3 protein results from TCRdb running MiXCR on the 5' RACE reads. The sample includes about 310,000 distinct CDR3 sequences, approximately 19% of them seen just once. The receptor comes from a young man who had mild COVID-19 (a few samples of this study predate the infection). Cell type and time point are not known. What was sequenced was PBMCs or a T cell subset sorted from them (not recorded which). The chain carries TRBV20-1 and TRBJ1-2; D remains unclear. CDR3 nucleotides: TGCAGTGCCTTCCCGGTCGGCAGCAACTATGGCTACACCTTC. Encoded protein: CSAFPVGSNYGYTF.